This note documents a single T cell receptor beta chain sequence. Its antigen is not known. The record originates from a study of follicular helper T cells after annual influenza vaccination. For the study at large: Some donors were sampled over the 2013-2014, 2014-2015 and 2015-2016 vaccinations. Study-wide results and caveats: ICOS-CD38- cTfh most often held earlier Day 7 ICOS+CD38+ clones. Yearly vaccinations repeatedly recalled conserved clonotypes in ICOS+CD38+ cTfh.

TCRB sequencing was done at Survey resolution level. TCRdb's table, derived via immunoSEQ multiplex PCR, lists solely in-frame clones and lacks some. The sample holds roughly 9,300 clones, around 80% seen once. Time point here: 2015-2016 season, 7 days after influenza vaccination. This receptor was identified in an adult who received the influenza vaccine. The sequencing used CXCR5+ CD38- circulating T follicular helper cells from blood, collected 7 days after influenza vaccination. Subset here: circulating Tfh, non-naive CD4+CXCR5+PD-1+ (ICOS+CD38+ or ICOS-CD38-).

The CDR3 spells CASSIGRGITEAFF. CDR3 sequence (DNA): TGTGCCAGTAGTATAGGGCGAGGGATCACTGAAGCTTTCTTT. This rearrangement joins TRBV19 to TRBJ1-1, with D uncertain. In germline, CDR1 is LNHDA, CDR2 SQIVND (reference sequence). This CDR3 spans 14 amino acids. V was cut by 1 base and J by 4 bases, with 10 bases left in between. The whole variable domain, filled in from reference TRBV19 and TRBJ1-1, reads DGGITQSPKYLFRKEGQNVTLSCEQNLNHDAMYWYRQDPGQGLRLIYYSQIVNDFQKGDIAEGYSVSREKKESFPLTVTSAQKNPTAFYLCASSIGRGITEAFFGQGTRLTVV.